This T cell receptor beta chain stems from a study of shared clonotypes between healthy human individuals. Clones were sequenced by immunoSEQ multiplex PCR, and TCRdb holds only the in-frame ones, with some missing. The sample includes 1,400,000 or so clones, just under 99% seen only once; the top ten take approximately 0.38%. The sample comprised naive CD4+ T cells sorted from blood. Subset here: CD45RA+ positively selected. The clonotype was recovered from a man younger than 45 in good health.

CDR3 residues: CASSFLGVDTQYF. The DNA of the CDR3 is TGTGCCAGCAGCTTCTTGGGAGTGGATACGCAGTATTTT. The chain links TRBV5-6 to TRBJ2-3; perhaps TRBD2 as D (5 bases). This CDR3 comprises 13 residues. V gave up 2 bases and J gave up 6 bases, with 10 bases separating them. CDR1 SGHDT and CDR2 YYEEEE come from the germline V gene.